This T cell receptor beta chain was observed in a study of identical twins. Turning to this clonotype: Antigen specificity is unknown.

Germline V gives CDR1 MNHEY, CDR2 SMNVEV (reference sequence). The CDR3 totals 16 residues. V dropped 5 bases and J dropped 0 bases, with 16 bases sitting between them. The study, taken as a whole, reports: Twins shared beta out-of-frame sequences in excess, but this excess was weaker.

TCRdb redid the calling of the 5' RACE reads with MiXCR, one entry per CDR3 protein. The sample lists 550,000 to 700,000 distinct CDR3 sequences, 21% occurring once. In addition, the sample was reused for a study of T cells expressing NK-cell markers. Per that paper: For several experiments, T cell sorting was restricted to the alpha-beta TCR population by means of an anti-gamma-delta TCR antibody. These clonotypes additionally ranked first within the CD3+CD56-NKG2C+ fraction of several donors.

The chain links TRBV27 to TRBJ1-1; D is ambiguous. The sample was PBMCs. This sequence was found in a young woman in good health. CDR3 loop: CASSPPRRTMNTEAFF. In DNA form, the CDR3 reads TGTGCCAGCAGTCCCCCCAGGCGAACTATGAACACTGAAGCTTTCTTT.